What follows are 14 T cell receptor beta chains derived from one specimen sequenced in a study of patients and donors after allogeneic stem cell transplantation. TCRdb reprocessed the RT-PCR reads with MiXCR, giving one entry per CDR3 protein. The data hold a few hundred thousand distinct CDR3 sequences, with 38% observed a single time. The specimen was blood, either unsorted or a sorted T cell fraction (not recorded which). Receptors originate from a human donor who was either an allogeneic HSCT recipient or a stem cell or donor lymphocyte infusion donor (not recorded which). It is not recorded whose cells these are; they may come from a transplant donor.

In its sample, this clonotype was seen a few times. The chain couples TRBV7-9 to TRBJ1-2; the D is unclear. Trimming left V 7 bases short and J 7 bases short, with 1 base between. The CDR3 runs to 8 residues. In germline, CDR1 is SEHNR, CDR2 FQNEAQ (reference sequence). CDR3 bases: TGTGCCAGCACTGGCTACACCTTC. Its translation is CASTGYTF.

This clonotype is categorized as medium-sized (0.01 to 0.1%). Here the CDR3 DNA reads TGTGCCAGCAGCTTAGAGGGCGATGAGCAGTTCTTC. It translates to CASSLEGDEQFF. This chain connects TRBV11-3 to TRBJ2-1; no firm D call. The CDR3 is made up of 12 amino acids. Germline lookup yields CDR1 SGHNT and CDR2 YENEEA. The V and J ends lost 0 bases and 8 bases respectively, with 5 bases between them.

The J gene is TRBJ2-1, the V gene TRBV28, with 8 bases aligning to TRBD2. Germline assignment: CDR1 MDHEN and CDR2 SYDVKM. The J segment lost 2 bases and the V segment lost 6 bases, leaving 9 bases of the junction unmatched. This CDR3 comprises 16 residues. In DNA form, the CDR3 reads TGTGCCAGCAGCGGGGGGGAGCGGGGAACCTACAATGAGCAGTTCTTC. Protein product: CASSGGERGTYNEQFF.

V usage is TRBV12-3 or TRBV12-4 and J usage is TRBJ2-1; D uncertain. Trimming took 7 bases from V and 7 from J, leaving 14 bases between them. The CDR3 is 13 amino acids. The CDR3 spells CASIFKGRNEQFF. In nucleotides, the CDR3 is TGTGCCAGCATTTTCAAGGGTAGGAATGAGCAGTTCTTC.

This clonotype came up a few times. This CDR3 is CASSQEGLAGGYTF. The CDR3 DNA follows: TGTGCCAGCAGCCAAGAAGGATTAGCGGGGGGCTACACCTTC. This chain uses TRBV3-1 with TRBJ1-2; the D is unclear. The CDR3 has 14 amino acids. V lost 0 bases and J lost 8, with 13 bases in between. Germline loops: CDR1 LGHDT, CDR2 YNNKEL (reference sequence).

V usage is TRBV5-1 and J usage is TRBJ1-1, with D unclear. V was trimmed by 1 base and J by 3 bases, leaving 7 bases between them. From germline, CDR1 is SGHRS and CDR2 YFSETQ. This CDR3 has 13 amino acids. The CDR3 nucleotides are TGCGCCAGCAGCTTGCCAGAAGACACTGAAGCTTTCTTT. Protein: CASSLPEDTEAFF.

This rearrangement joins TRBV20-1 to TRBJ1-4; TRBD1 matches 8 bases. The trim removed 7 bases at V and 8 bases at J, leaving 9 bases unmatched. This CDR3 has 13 amino acids. Germline V lookup: CDR1 DFQATT, CDR2 SNEGSKA (reference sequence). Here the CDR3 DNA reads TGCAGTGGTTTACAGGGGGGGACCGAAAAACTGTTTTTT. It translates to CSGLQGGTEKLFF.

This chain joins TRBV20-1 and TRBJ2-7, with 7 nucleotides matching TRBD1. J lost 1 base, V lost 3 bases, and 6 bases had no gene match. Germline CDR1 and CDR2: DFQATT and SNEGSKA (reference sequence). The CDR3 is 14 amino acids. The CDR3 DNA is TGCAGTGCTAGGGGGACAGTTCTTTCCTACGAGCAGTACTTC. It is translated as CSARGTVLSYEQYF.

The V call is TRBV4-1, the J call TRBJ1-2; maybe TRBD1 (6 bases). CDR3 size: 12 residues. Germline CDR1 reads MGHRA; CDR2 reads YSYEKL. Trimming stripped 6 bases from V and 8 bases from J, with 13 bases between. CDR3 sequence reads: CASSPGAEGYTF. The CDR3 coding sequence is TGCGCCAGCAGTCCGGGGGCGGAAGGCTACACCTTC.

The genes are TRBV7-2 and TRBJ1-5, with a tentative D call TRBD1 (5 bases). Trimming removed 0 bases from V and 4 bases from J, with 10 bases in between. Germline values: CDR1 SGHTA, CDR2 FQGNSA. This CDR3 has 15 residues. The CDR3 DNA reads as TGTGCCAGCAGCTTAGCCAGGGCCCCTAATCAGCCCCAGCATTTT. Translated, it gives CASSLARAPNQPQHF. Full variable domain (rest looked up from reference TRBV7-2 and TRBJ1-5): GAGVSQSPSNKVTEKGKDVELRCDPISGHTALYWYRQSLGQGLEFLIYFQGNSAPDKSGLPSDRFSAERTGGSVSTLTIQRTQQEDSAVYLCASSLARAPNQPQHFGDGTRLSIL.

V usage is TRBV20-1 and J usage is TRBJ1-1, with a weak D call TRBD1 (5 bases). CDR1 is DFQATT and CDR2 is SNEGSKA in the germline V gene (reference sequence). Trimming shortened V by 0 bases and J by 0 bases, and 11 bases separated the two germline ends. This CDR3 has 15 residues. The CDR3 nucleotides read TGCAGTGCTAGAGATCTGGTGGGACTGAACACTGAAGCTTTCTTT. Translation gives CSARDLVGLNTEAFF.

This chain joins TRBV5-4 and TRBJ1-6; TRBD1 is a possible D gene (5 bases). The CDR3 extends over 15 amino acids. Germline loops: CDR1 SGHNT, CDR2 YYREEE (reference sequence). Trimming pared 4 bases from V and 1 base from J, leaving 9 bases between. The CDR3 here is CASSGGVSYNSPLHF. The CDR3 DNA reads as TGTGCCAGCAGCGGGGGGGTATCCTATAATTCACCCCTCCACTTT.

The rearrangement joins TRBV29-1 to TRBJ1-1; D is undetermined. Germline loops: CDR1 SQVTM, CDR2 ANQGSEA. The CDR3 is 13 residues long. V lost 7 bases and J lost 2, with 14 bases in between. CDR3 sequence: CSALTWGNTEAFF. The CDR3 nucleotides are TGCAGCGCCTTAACTTGGGGAAACACTGAAGCTTTCTTT.

This chain's CDR3 is CASSLRRYNEQFF. The CDR3 nucleotides read TGTGCCAGCAGTTTACGGCGGTACAATGAGCAGTTCTTC. This rearrangement joins TRBV12-3 or TRBV12-4 to TRBJ2-1, with D unclear. This CDR3 contains 13 residues. V lost 2 bases and J lost 4, with 6 bases in between.